The 14 T cell receptor beta chains below come from one sample, sequenced in a study of control samples from healthy donors and cancer patients. Using immunoSEQ multiplex PCR, the repertoire was profiled, and TCRdb retains in-frame clones only, with some absent. The sample holds some 96,000 clones, about 88% seen once. The sequencing sample was made of blood. These TCRs come from a woman in her forties or fifties in good health.

The chain carries TRBV20-1 and TRBJ1-1; no clear D gene. The CDR3 runs to 13 residues. Per germline, CDR1 DFQATT and CDR2 SNEGSKA (reference sequence). Trimming removed 3 bases from V and 5 bases from J, with 13 bases in between. The CDR3 nucleotides read TGCAGTGCTAGTCCCAGCCGGGGTACTGAAGCTTTCTTT. Translated, it gives CSASPSRGTEAFF.

This clone was found once. DNA for the CDR3: TGTGCCAGCAGCCATTCGCAGGGAGCTGCTAGCTATGGCTACACCTTC. Its translation is CASSHSQGAASYGYTF. V usage is TRBV5-5 and J usage is TRBJ1-2; maybe TRBD1 (5 bases). Germline loops: CDR1 SGHKS, CDR2 YYEKEE (reference sequence). CDR3 length equals 16 residues. The V end was cut by 4 bases, the J end by 4 bases, with 20 bases between.

This chain joins TRBV4-3 and TRBJ2-2; 11 bases fit TRBD2. V lost 4 bases, J lost 5 bases, and 12 bases stayed unmatched. The CDR3 sequence is 18 residues long. Germline values: CDR1 LGHNA, CDR2 YSLEER. The CDR3 protein is CASSRYTSGRGWTGELFF. CDR3 nucleotide sequence: TGCGCCAGCAGCCGCTACACTAGCGGGAGAGGGTGGACCGGGGAGCTGTTTTTT.

The V call is TRBV6-2 or TRBV6-3, the J call TRBJ2-1; 9 bases fit TRBD1. The J segment lost 6 bases and the V segment lost 5 bases, leaving 14 bases of the junction unmatched. This CDR3 contains 17 residues. Germline CDR1 MNHEY, CDR2 SVGEGT. As DNA, the CDR3 is TGTGCCAGCAGTACCGTGGCTCGGGGACAGGGCTTCAATGAGCAGTTCTTC. Its protein product is CASSTVARGQGFNEQFF.

This clone was counted once. The chain joins TRBV5-1 to TRBJ2-6, with D hard to call. Germline CDR1 reads SGHRS; CDR2 reads YFSETQ. V dropped 0 bases and J dropped 4 bases, with 5 bases sitting between them. CDR3 length equals 14 residues. The CDR3 region is CASSLGAGANVLTF. DNA of the CDR3: TGCGCCAGCAGCTTGGGGGCGGGGGCCAACGTCCTGACTTTC.

This rearrangement joins TRBV19 to TRBJ1-4, with D perhaps TRBD1 (5 bases). In germline, CDR1 is LNHDA, CDR2 SQIVND (reference sequence). V gave up 3 bases and J gave up 0 bases, with 14 bases separating them. The CDR3 consists of 17 residues. Here the CDR3 reads CASSIKGRQTTNEKLFF. The CDR3 coding sequence is TGTGCCAGTAGTATTAAGGGCCGACAGACAACTAATGAAAAACTGTTTTTT.

The chain couples TRBV3-1 (or the pseudogene TRBV3-2) to TRBJ1-6; D might be TRBD1 (5 bases). The CDR3 consists of 14 residues. The V end was cut by 3 bases, the J end by 7 bases, with 10 bases between. Per germline, CDR1 LGHDT and CDR2 YNNKEL (reference sequence). CDR3 protein: CASSQGWGNSPLHF. DNA of the CDR3: TGTGCCAGCAGCCAGGGATGGGGGAATTCACCCCTCCACTTT.

This clone has a handful of counts. V is TRBV6-5 and J is TRBJ2-1, with 10 bases matching TRBD1. This CDR3 is 13 amino acids long. Germline trimming cut 5 bases from V and 7 bases from J; bases unmatched to any gene: 2. In germline, CDR1 is MNHEY, CDR2 SVGAGI. This CDR3 is CASSRTGGNEQFF. The DNA of the CDR3 is TGTGCCAGCAGTCGGACAGGGGGTAATGAGCAGTTCTTC.

This clone was seen a single time. This chain joins TRBV5-6 and TRBJ1-5; D perhaps matches TRBD1 (5 bases). Germline lookup yields CDR1 SGHDT and CDR2 YYEEEE. V was shortened by 5 bases and J by 0 bases, with 24 bases between the two germline ends. This CDR3 comprises 19 residues. Here the CDR3 reads CASRLSPDGREYSNQPQHF. CDR3 in DNA: TGTGCCAGCAGGCTGAGTCCAGATGGCAGGGAATATAGCAATCAGCCCCAGCATTTT.

This clone was observed once. The chain recombines TRBV21-1 with TRBJ2-2; the table's D call, TRBD1, was not checked against the DNA. TRBV21-1 is listed as a pseudogene. The CDR3 runs to 16 residues. This chain's CDR3 is CASSKGGFANTGELFF. In nucleotides, the CDR3 is TGTGCCAGCAGCAAAGGGGGCTTCGCGAACACCGGGGAGCTGTTTTTT.

This clone has a single count. This chain links TRBV7-2 with TRBJ2-3; 14 nucleotides align to TRBD2. Trimming at V came to 1 base and at J to 3 bases, leaving 3 bases not matched to a gene. CDR1 and CDR2 from the germline V gene are SGHTA and FQGNSA. The length of the CDR3 is 17 residues. The CDR3 region has the DNA TGTGCCAGCAGCTTAGGAGGGACTAGCGGGAGAACAGATACGCAGTATTTT. This encodes CASSLGGTSGRTDTQYF.

This chain joins TRBV11-2 and TRBJ2-1; tentative D call: TRBD2 (5 bases). From germline, CDR1 is SGHAT and CDR2 FQNNGV. Trimming left V 8 bases short and J 2 bases short, with 16 bases between. The CDR3 is 15 amino acids. For the CDR3, the DNA is TGTGCCAGCCGGAATCCAGCGGAACCCTACAATGAGCAGTTCTTC. It encodes CASRNPAEPYNEQFF.

The chain uses TRBV9 and TRBJ1-1; D is undetermined. The V end lost 3 bases, the J end lost 3 bases, and 9 bases lay between the germline ends. There are 13 residues in the CDR3. Looked up from germline, CDR1 is SGDLS and CDR2 is YYNGEE. This CDR3 reads CASSEEADTEAFF. CDR3 DNA: TGTGCCAGCAGCGAGGAAGCCGACACTGAAGCTTTCTTT.

This clone has just one count. J is TRBJ1-2 and V is TRBV12-3 or TRBV12-4; the D is unclear. The CDR3 runs to 13 residues. With 6 bases removed from V and 0 bases from J, the gap between germline ends came to 8 bases. The CDR3 DNA follows: TGTGCCAGCAGACAGCTCGCTAACTATGGCTACACCTTC. Translation: CASRQLANYGYTF.